This entry is about one T cell receptor beta chain. Its antigen is as yet unknown. This entry is derived from a study of regulatory T cells in long-lasting Graves disease. General study findings and limits: Peripheral blood, not thyroid tissue, was the sole material studied. TCR diversity was lower in persistent Graves' patients (versus newly diagnosed ones).

Time point described: newly diagnosed GD, antithyroid drugs for less than 3 months. PBMCs provided the RNA from which the TCR library was made. The authors diagnosed Graves' disease using American Thyroid Association guidelines. Assembly of TCR beta libraries relied on iRepertoire HTBI primers together with Arm-PCR of CDR3 regions. TCRdb used MiXCR to reprocess the multiplex PCR reads, holding one entry per CDR3 protein. The profile covers under 300,000 distinct CDR3 sequences, with around 20% appearing a single time and about 15% taken by the ten largest. V lost 3 bases, J lost 1 base, and 8 bases stayed unmatched. CDR1 is LGHNA and CDR2 is YSLEER in the germline V gene. The CDR3 has 16 residues.

The TCR comes from a female donor with Graves disease. This sequence joins TRBV4-3 and TRBJ2-7; TRBD2 aligns across 8 bases. Sample: peripheral blood mononuclear cells (PBMCs), taken at new diagnosis, from a patient treated with antithyroid drugs. CDR3 DNA: TGCGCCAGCAGCCACGATCGGGGGGGCGCTTCCTACGAGCAGTACTTC. Residues: CASSHDRGGASYEQYF.